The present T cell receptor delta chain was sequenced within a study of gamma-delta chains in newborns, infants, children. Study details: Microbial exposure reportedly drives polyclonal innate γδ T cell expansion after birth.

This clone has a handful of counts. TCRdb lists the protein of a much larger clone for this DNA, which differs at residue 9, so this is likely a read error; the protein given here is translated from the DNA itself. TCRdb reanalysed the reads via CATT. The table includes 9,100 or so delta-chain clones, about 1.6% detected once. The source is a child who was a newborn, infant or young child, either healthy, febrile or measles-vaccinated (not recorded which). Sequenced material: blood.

CDR3 DNA sequence: TGTGCTCTTGGGGACGAACTTCCTGCGGACTGGGGGTACACCGATAAACTCATCTTT. Its protein product is CALGDELPADWGYTDKLIF. The V call is TRDV1, the J call TRDJ1, with 8 bases that match TRDD3. V was pared by 3 bases and J by 0 bases, with 15 bases of the junction left unmatched. Germline loops: CDR1 TSWWSYY, CDR2 QGS. The CDR3 runs 19 residues.